This T cell receptor (beta chain) is from a study of regulatory T cells in long-lasting Graves disease. Study at large: Antithyroid drugs had been taken under 3 months by newly diagnosed Graves' patients.

Specified time point: newly diagnosed GD, antithyroid drugs for less than 3 months. PBMCs provided the RNA from which the TCR library was made. The patients were drawn from one endocrinology department in Xi'an, China. The V segment lost 4 bases and the J segment 3 bases; nucleotides outside the gene matches: 12. The CDR3 is 19 residues long. Germline CDR1 reads SGHTA; CDR2 reads FQGNSA. This clonotype was detected ten times or more. For TCR beta, libraries came from iRepertoire HTBI primers and Arm-PCR of CDR3 regions. TCRdb analysed the multiplex PCR reads with MiXCR anew, one entry per CDR3 protein. This table has 620,000 or so distinct CDR3 sequences, roughly 15% appearing once. This sample also belongs to another study, concerning T cells in Graves' hyperthyroidism and ophthalmopathy. From that paper: An initial round of RT-PCR targeting the TCR CDR3 relied on the HTBI primer set. For ophthalmopathy, model prediction preceded onset by a median approximately 6 months.

This material consisted of peripheral blood mononuclear cells (PBMCs), taken at new diagnosis, from a patient treated with antithyroid drugs. The chain joins TRBV7-2 to TRBJ2-5; 15 bases align to TRBD2. This receptor was identified in a woman between 25 and 40 years old with Graves disease. This chain's CDR3 is CASSSDGLAGGGQKETQYF. In nucleotides, the CDR3 is TGTGCCAGCAGCTCTGACGGACTAGCGGGAGGGGGACAAAAAGAGACCCAGTACTTC. The variable domain in full, with the rest retrieved from reference TRBV7-2 and TRBJ2-5, is GAGVSQSPSNKVTEKGKDVELRCDPISGHTALYWYRQSLGQGLEFLIYFQGNSAPDKSGLPSDRFSAERTGGSVSTLTIQRTQQEDSAVYLCASSSDGLAGGGQKETQYFGPGTRLLVL.